The 9 T cell receptor beta chains presented below share a single source sample, sequenced in a study of blood T cell repertoires in COVID-19. Data came from immunoSEQ multiplex PCR; TCRdb stores just in-frame clones and leaves some out. This sample has about 160,000 clones, with around 82% found just once. Material for sequencing was peripheral blood. These receptors were collected from a woman older than 75 with active or convalescent COVID-19.

The table lists this clone with a count of one. This chain connects TRBV6-5 to TRBJ2-3; unclear D gene. Trimming cost V 5 bases and J 9 bases, with 15 bases left between them. Germline lookup yields CDR1 MNHEY and CDR2 SVGAGI. The CDR3 extends over 13 amino acids. In DNA form, the CDR3 reads TGTGCCAGCAGTAACCCCGGCAGCGCCACGCAGTATTTT. Translated, it gives CASSNPGSATQYF.

V usage is TRBV6-6 and J usage is TRBJ1-1, with 8 bases lining up with TRBD1. The germline gives CDR1 MNHNY, CDR2 SVGAGI (reference sequence). The CDR3 runs 18 residues. The ends lost 5 bases at V and 0 bases at J; junction bases unmatched: 14. In DNA form, the CDR3 reads TGTGCCAGCAGTCCAACCGGGACAGGCCCTTATATGAACACTGAAGCTTTCTTT. Translated, it gives CASSPTGTGPYMNTEAFF.

The V and J genes are TRBV5-1 and TRBJ2-7; the match to TRBD2 covers 8 bases. Germline lookup yields CDR1 SGHRS and CDR2 YFSETQ. Trimming removed 0 bases from V and 6 bases from J; junction bases left unmatched: 5. This CDR3 region has 14 residues. The CDR3 nucleotides read TGCGCCAGCAGCTTGGTTCTAGCGGGCGGCGAGCAGTACTTC. Its protein product is CASSLVLAGGEQYF.

The V gene is TRBV7-2, the J gene TRBJ1-1, with TRBD1 as a possible D gene (5 bases). The V end lost 4 bases, the J end lost 4 bases, and 13 bases lay between the germline ends. Germline assignment: CDR1 SGHTA and CDR2 FQGNSA. CDR3 length: 14 amino acids. Written as DNA, the CDR3 is TGTGCCAGCAGCTCCCTGCCGCAGGGCACTGAAGCTTTCTTT. Its protein is CASSSLPQGTEAFF.

The CDR3 nucleotides are TGTGCCAGCAGCGTAGAGGCAGGTATCGCCTACGAGCAGTACTTC. Its translation: CASSVEAGIAYEQYF. J is TRBJ2-7 and V is TRBV9; D is unclear. Germline V gene sequence: CDR1 SGDLS, CDR2 YYNGEE. V lost 0 bases and J lost 2, with 12 bases in between. The CDR3 has 15 amino acids.

In the case of this clone: A read error may explain this, as a much larger clone is one base away. V usage is TRBV9 and J usage is TRBJ1-1; D is ambiguous. The germline CDR1 and CDR2 sequences are SGDLS and YYNGEE. The germline V and J ends were trimmed by 4 bases and 1 base, with 8 bases remaining between them. The CDR3 is 13 amino acids. The CDR3 spells CASSLAQNTEAFF. CDR3 DNA: TGTGCCAGCAGCCTAGCCCAGAACACTGAAGCTTTCTTT.

V usage is TRBV3-1 (or the pseudogene TRBV3-2) and J usage is TRBJ1-2; 9 positions match TRBD1. The V segment lost 8 bases and the J segment 5 bases; nucleotides outside the gene matches: 12. Looked up from germline, CDR1 is LGHDT and CDR2 is YNNKEL (reference sequence). The CDR3 has 15 amino acids. CDR3 in amino acids: CASSQQGASSYGYTF. CDR3 DNA: TGTGCCAGCTCACAACAGGGGGCGTCGTCATATGGCTACACCTTC.

J is TRBJ2-5 and V is TRBV18; weak D call: TRBD1 (6 bases). CDR1 KGHSH and CDR2 LQKENI come from the germline V gene. Trimming left V 3 bases short and J 5 bases short, with 13 bases between. The CDR3 covers 14 residues. The DNA for the CDR3 is TGTGCCAGCTCACCCGCCGCAGGGGACGAGACCCAGTACTTC. Translating gives CASSPAAGDETQYF.

V and J are TRBV2 and TRBJ2-3; 7 bases match TRBD1. V was pared by 5 bases and J by 2 bases, with 7 bases of the junction left unmatched. The CDR3 runs to 15 residues. Germline V gene sequence: CDR1 SNHLY, CDR2 FYNNEI. DNA for the CDR3: TGTGCCAGCAGTTTCGACAGGGCCTCCACAGATACGCAGTATTTT. This sequence encodes CASSFDRASTDTQYF.